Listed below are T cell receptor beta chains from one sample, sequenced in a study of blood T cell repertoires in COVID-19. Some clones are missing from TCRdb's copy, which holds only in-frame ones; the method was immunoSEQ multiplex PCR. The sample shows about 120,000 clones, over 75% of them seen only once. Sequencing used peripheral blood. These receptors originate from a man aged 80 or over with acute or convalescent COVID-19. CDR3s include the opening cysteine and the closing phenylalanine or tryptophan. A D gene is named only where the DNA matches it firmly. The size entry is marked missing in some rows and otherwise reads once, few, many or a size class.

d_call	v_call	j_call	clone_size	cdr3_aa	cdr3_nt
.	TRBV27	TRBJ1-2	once	CASSQRQELNYGYTF	TGTGCCAGCAGTCAACGACAGGAGTTGAACTATGGCTACACCTTC
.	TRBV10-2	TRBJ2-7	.	CASSAGPASEQYF	TGCGCCAGCTCGGCAGGGCCGGCTAGCGAGCAGTACTTC
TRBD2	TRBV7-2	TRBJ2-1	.	CASSPGLAAYNEQFF	TGTGCCAGCAGCCCGGGACTAGCGGCCTACAATGAGCAGTTCTTC
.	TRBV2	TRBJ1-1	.	CASRLEDGTEAFF	TGTGCCAGCAGGTTGGAGGACGGGACTGAAGCTTTCTTT
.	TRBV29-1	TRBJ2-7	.	CSVEFPTAGAEQYF	TGCAGCGTTGAGTTCCCCACGGCAGGGGCCGAGCAGTACTTC
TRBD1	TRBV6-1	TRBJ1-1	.	CASSEGQGRTEAFF	TGTGCCAGCAGTGAAGGACAGGGGAGGACTGAAGCTTTCTTT
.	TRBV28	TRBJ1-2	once	CASSLTLEGYLYGYTF	TGTGCCAGCAGTTTGACCCTGGAGGGATACCTCTATGGCTACACCTTC
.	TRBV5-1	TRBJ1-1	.	CASSLGRGANTEAFF	TGCGCCAGCAGCTTAGGACGGGGGGCGAACACTGAAGCTTTCTTT
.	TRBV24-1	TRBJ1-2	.	CATSDPGHNYGYTF	TGTGCCACCAGTGACCCGGGACACAACTATGGCTACACCTTC
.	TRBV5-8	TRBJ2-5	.	CASSLGGAGRQETQYF	TGTGCCAGCAGCTTGGGAGGTGCGGGGCGGCAAGAGACCCAGTACTTC
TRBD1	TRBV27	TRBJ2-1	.	CASSSGQGGYNEQFF	TGTGCCAGCAGTTCTGGACAGGGGGGGTACAATGAGCAGTTCTTC
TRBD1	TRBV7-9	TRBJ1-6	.	CASNLGTGGNYNSPLHF	TGTGCCAGCAACCTAGGGACAGGGGGAAATTATAATTCACCCCTCCACTTT
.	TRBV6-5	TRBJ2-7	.	CASSSSRGEQYF	TGTGCCAGCAGTAGCTCTAGGGGCGAGCAGTACTTC
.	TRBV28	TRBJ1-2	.	CASSFQTPNYGYTF	TGTGCCAGCAGTTTTCAGACACCTAACTATGGCTACACCTTC
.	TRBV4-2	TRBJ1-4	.	CASSQDAPGGGATNEKLFF	TGTGCCAGCAGCCAAGATGCTCCCGGGGGAGGGGCAACTAATGAAAAACTGTTTTTT
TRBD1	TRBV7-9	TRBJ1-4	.	CASSLRGVLALNEKLFF	TGTGCCAGCAGCCTCAGGGGGGTCCTGGCCCTTAATGAAAAACTGTTTTTT
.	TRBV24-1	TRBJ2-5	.	CATSDLTGVGQETQYF	TGTGCCACCAGTGATTTGACGGGGGTGGGTCAAGAGACCCAGTACTTC
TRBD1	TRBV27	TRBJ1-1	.	CASSPGTGFMNTEAFF	TGTGCCAGCAGTCCCGGGACAGGGTTTATGAACACTGAAGCTTTCTTT
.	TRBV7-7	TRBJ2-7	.	CASSESTVSYEQYF	TGTGCCAGCAGCGAGTCCACGGTGTCCTACGAGCAGTACTTC
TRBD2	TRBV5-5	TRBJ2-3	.	CASSLASLAGVLDTQYF	TGTGCCAGCAGCTTGGCCTCTTTGGCGGGAGTTTTAGATACGCAGTATTTT
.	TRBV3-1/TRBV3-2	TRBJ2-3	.	CASSQVGALSPTDTQYF	TGTGCCAGCAGCCAAGTGGGGGCACTATCTCCCACAGATACGCAGTATTTT
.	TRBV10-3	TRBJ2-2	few	CAAHTGFGELFF	TGTGCCGCCCACACAGGGTTCGGGGAGCTGTTTTTT
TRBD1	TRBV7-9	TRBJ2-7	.	CASSLAGQGAYEQYF	TGTGCCAGCAGCTTAGCGGGACAGGGGGCGTACGAGCAGTACTTC
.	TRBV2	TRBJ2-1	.	CASSDRGLPTDEQFF	TGTGCCAGCAGTGATAGGGGGTTACCTACGGATGAGCAGTTCTTC
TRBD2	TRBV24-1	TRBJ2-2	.	CATSDGLAGVGTGELFF	TGTGCCACCAGTGATGGACTAGCGGGAGTTGGAACCGGGGAGCTGTTTTTT
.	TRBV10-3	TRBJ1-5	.	CAISESGGQPQHF	TGTGCCATCAGTGAGTCCGGGGGGCAGCCCCAGCATTTT
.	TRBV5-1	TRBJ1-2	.	CASSELQGIDGYTF	TGCGCCAGCAGTGAACTGCAGGGGATTGATGGCTACACCTTC
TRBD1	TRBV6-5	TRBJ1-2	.	CASSLTGYGYTF	TGTGCCAGCAGCTTGACAGGGTATGGCTACACCTTC
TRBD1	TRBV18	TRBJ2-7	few	CASSPPGQGSYEQYF	TGTGCCAGCTCACCACCGGGACAGGGGTCCTACGAGCAGTACTTC
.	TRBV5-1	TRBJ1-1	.	CASSPSPGGSGTEAFF	TGCGCCAGCAGCCCAAGCCCTGGAGGGAGCGGGACTGAAGCTTTCTTT
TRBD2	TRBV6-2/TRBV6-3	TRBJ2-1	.	CASSYSSGRANEQFF	TGTGCCAGCAGTTACTCTAGCGGGAGAGCAAATGAGCAGTTCTTC
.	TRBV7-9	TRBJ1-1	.	CASSYQAHGTEAFF	TGTGCCAGCAGCTATCAGGCCCATGGCACTGAAGCTTTCTTT
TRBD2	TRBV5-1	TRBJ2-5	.	CASSSTSGGAQETQYF	TGCGCCAGCAGCTCTACTAGCGGAGGGGCCCAAGAGACCCAGTACTTC
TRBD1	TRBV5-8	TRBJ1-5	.	CASSFALTGGAEPQHF	TGTGCCAGCAGCTTTGCTTTGACAGGGGGCGCGGAGCCCCAGCATTTT
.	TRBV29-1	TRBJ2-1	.	CSVEGGGLTYNEQFF	TGCAGCGTTGAGGGAGGGGGACTAACCTACAATGAGCAGTTCTTC
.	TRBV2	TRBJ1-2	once	CASRTRLVGDGYTF	TGTGCCAGCAGGACGAGGCTGGTCGGGGATGGCTACACCTTC
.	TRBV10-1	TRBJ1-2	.	CASRKQGKGGYTF	TGCGCCAGCAGGAAACAGGGAAAGGGCGGCTACACCTTC
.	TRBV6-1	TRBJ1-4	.	CASSEPDGRGEKLFF	TGTGCCAGCAGTGAACCAGACGGGAGGGGTGAAAAACTGTTTTTT
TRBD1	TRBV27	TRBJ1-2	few	CASSSGTGSRGYTF	TGTGCCAGCAGTTCCGGGACAGGGTCGAGGGGCTACACCTTC
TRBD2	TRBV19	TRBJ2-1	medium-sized	CASSVSGSSSYNEQFF	TGTGCCAGTAGCGTTAGCGGGAGCTCCTCCTACAATGAGCAGTTCTTC
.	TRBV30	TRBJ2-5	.	CAWSPTSETQYF	TGTGCCTGGAGTCCAACTTCGGAGACCCAGTACTTC
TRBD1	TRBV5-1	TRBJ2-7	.	CASSALSGTELTYEQYF	TGCGCCAGCAGCGCACTGTCTGGGACAGAGCTAACCTACGAGCAGTACTTC
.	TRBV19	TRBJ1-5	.	CASRGQLGQPQHF	TGTGCCAGTAGAGGACAGTTAGGTCAGCCCCAGCATTTT
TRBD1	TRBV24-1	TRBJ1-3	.	CATKGTARNTIYF	TGTGCCACCAAAGGGACAGCTAGAAACACCATATATTTT
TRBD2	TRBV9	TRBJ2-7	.	CASSEGLAAVTYEQYF	TGTGCCAGCAGCGAAGGACTAGCGGCGGTAACCTACGAGCAGTACTTC
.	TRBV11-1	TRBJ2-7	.	CASSLDASQPYEQYF	TGTGCCAGCAGCTTAGACGCGAGCCAACCCTACGAGCAGTACTTC
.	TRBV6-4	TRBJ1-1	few	CASSAQASTEAFF	TGTGCCAGCAGTGCACAGGCATCCACTGAAGCTTTCTTT
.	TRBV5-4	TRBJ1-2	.	CASRDRSGYGYTF	TGTGCCAGCAGGGACCGTTCAGGGTACGGCTACACCTTC
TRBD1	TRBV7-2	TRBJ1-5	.	CASSLGDSPNQPQHF	TGTGCCAGCAGCTTAGGGGACAGTCCCAATCAGCCCCAGCATTTT
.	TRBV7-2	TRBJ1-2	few	CASSHSSQGRSNYGYTF	TGTGCCAGCAGCCATTCATCGCAGGGGCGGTCGAACTATGGCTACACCTTC
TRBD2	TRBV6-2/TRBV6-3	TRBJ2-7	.	CASSYFGTSGTTEQYF	TGTGCCAGCAGTTACTTCGGGACTAGCGGGACCACCGAGCAGTACTTC